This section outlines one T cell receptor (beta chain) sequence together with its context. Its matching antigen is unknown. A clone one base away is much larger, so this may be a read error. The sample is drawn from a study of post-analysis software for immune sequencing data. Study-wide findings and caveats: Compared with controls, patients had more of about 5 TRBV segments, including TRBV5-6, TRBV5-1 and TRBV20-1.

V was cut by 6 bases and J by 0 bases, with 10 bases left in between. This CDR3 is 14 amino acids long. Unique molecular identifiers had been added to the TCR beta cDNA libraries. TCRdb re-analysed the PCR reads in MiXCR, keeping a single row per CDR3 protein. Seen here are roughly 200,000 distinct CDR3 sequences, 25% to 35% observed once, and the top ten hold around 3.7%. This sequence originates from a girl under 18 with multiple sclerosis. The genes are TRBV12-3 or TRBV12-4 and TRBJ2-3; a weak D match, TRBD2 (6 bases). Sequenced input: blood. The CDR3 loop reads CASRVTSSTDTQYF. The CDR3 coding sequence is TGTGCCAGCAGGGTTACTAGCAGCACAGATACGCAGTATTTT.